The clone carrying this TCR beta chain was counted between two and nine times. Its antigen is currently unknown. Each sample used at least 6.5 million PBMCs. Trimming took 4 bases from V and 4 from J; bases not matched to a gene: 9. The CDR3 extends over 15 amino acids. The sample comes from a study of blood T cells in healthy people across ages. Regarding the study as a whole: TCR beta diversity, measured per million T cells, fell in a roughly linear way with age.

It was with a sample-barcoded 5' primer and a J-beta primer mix that a second PCR of roughly 7 to 12 cycles was run. Each cDNA molecule, via a template-switch adaptor with 12 random nucleotides, was tagged. Using its own MiXCR run on the 5' RACE reads, TCRdb lists one record per CDR3 protein. The profile shows roughly 1.7 million distinct CDR3 sequences, 30% to 40% of them singletons. The TCR originated in a woman in her twenties or thirties in good health. This rearrangement joins TRBV12-3 or TRBV12-4 to TRBJ1-1; TRBD1 agrees at 7 bases. Sequencing used blood. CDR3 residues: CASSSNRGKRTEAFF. The CDR3 DNA reads TGTGCCAGCAGTTCCAACAGGGGCAAGCGCACTGAAGCTTTCTTT.